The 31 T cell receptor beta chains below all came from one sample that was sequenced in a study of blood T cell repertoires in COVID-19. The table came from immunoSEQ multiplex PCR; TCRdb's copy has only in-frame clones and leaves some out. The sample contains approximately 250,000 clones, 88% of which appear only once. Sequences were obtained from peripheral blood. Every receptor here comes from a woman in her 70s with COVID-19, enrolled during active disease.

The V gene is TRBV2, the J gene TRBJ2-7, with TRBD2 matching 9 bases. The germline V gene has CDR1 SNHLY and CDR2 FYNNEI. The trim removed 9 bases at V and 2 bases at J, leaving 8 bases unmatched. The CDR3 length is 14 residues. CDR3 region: CARARLAETYEQYF. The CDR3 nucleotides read TGTGCCAGAGCTAGACTAGCGGAGACCTACGAGCAGTACTTC. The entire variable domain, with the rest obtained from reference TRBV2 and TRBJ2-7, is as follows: EPEVTQTPSHQVTQMGQEVILRCVPISNHLYFYWYRQILGQKVEFLVSFYNNEISEKSEIFDDQFSVERPDGSNFTLKIRSTKLEDSAMYFCARARLAETYEQYFGPGTRLTVT.

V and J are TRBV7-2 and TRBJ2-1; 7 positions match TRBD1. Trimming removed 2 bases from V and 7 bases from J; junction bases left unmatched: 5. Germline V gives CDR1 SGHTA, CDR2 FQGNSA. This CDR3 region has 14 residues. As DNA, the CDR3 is TGTGCCAGCAGCTTACAGGGGGTACAGAATGAGCAGTTCTTC. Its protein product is CASSLQGVQNEQFF.

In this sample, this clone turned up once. The CDR3 DNA follows: TGTGCCAGCAACCGGGGGGGGGCGAACACTGAAGCTTTCTTT. Translating it yields CASNRGGANTEAFF. The rearrangement joins TRBV6-5 to TRBJ1-1; TRBD1 is a possible D gene (6 bases). The CDR3 totals 14 residues. Between the trimmed V and J ends, which lost 7 bases and 1 base, there was a span of 13 bases. Per the germline V gene, CDR1 is MNHEY and CDR2 is SVGAGI.

The CDR3 DNA reads TGTGCCAGCCAAACCCGGGACAGAGGTCATCTTGAAGCTTTCTTT. Amino acids: CASQTRDRGHLEAFF. The gene calls are TRBV7-9 and TRBJ1-1; 7 nucleotides agree with TRBD1. Per the germline V gene, CDR1 is SEHNR and CDR2 is FQNEAQ (reference sequence). The CDR3 sequence is 15 residues long. V was clipped by 8 bases and J by 7 bases; unmatched bases: 16.

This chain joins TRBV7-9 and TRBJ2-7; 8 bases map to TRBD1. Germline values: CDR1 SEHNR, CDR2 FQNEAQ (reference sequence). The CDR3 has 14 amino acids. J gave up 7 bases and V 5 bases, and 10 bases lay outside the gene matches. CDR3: CASSPGTGLWEQYF. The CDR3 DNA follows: TGTGCCAGCAGCCCCGGGACAGGCCTTTGGGAGCAGTACTTC.

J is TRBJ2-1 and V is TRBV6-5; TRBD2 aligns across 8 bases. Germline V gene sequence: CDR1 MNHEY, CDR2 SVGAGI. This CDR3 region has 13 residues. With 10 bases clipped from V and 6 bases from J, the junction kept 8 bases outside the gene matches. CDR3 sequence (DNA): TGTGCCACTAGGACTAGCCTGTTCAATGAGCAGTTCTTC. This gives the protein CATRTSLFNEQFF.

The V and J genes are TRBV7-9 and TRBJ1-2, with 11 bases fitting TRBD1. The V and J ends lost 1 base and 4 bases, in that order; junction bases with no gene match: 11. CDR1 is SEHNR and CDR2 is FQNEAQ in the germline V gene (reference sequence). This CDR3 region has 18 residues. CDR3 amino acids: CASSLVGGQGASGYGYTF. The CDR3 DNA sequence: TGTGCCAGCAGCTTAGTGGGAGGACAGGGGGCGTCTGGCTATGGCTACACCTTC.

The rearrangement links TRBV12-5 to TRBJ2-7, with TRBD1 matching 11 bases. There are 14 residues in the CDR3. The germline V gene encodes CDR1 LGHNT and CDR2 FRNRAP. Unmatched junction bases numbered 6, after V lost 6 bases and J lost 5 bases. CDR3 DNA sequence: TGTGCTAGTGGCACCGGACAGGGGGCTCACGAGCAGTACTTC. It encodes CASGTGQGAHEQYF.

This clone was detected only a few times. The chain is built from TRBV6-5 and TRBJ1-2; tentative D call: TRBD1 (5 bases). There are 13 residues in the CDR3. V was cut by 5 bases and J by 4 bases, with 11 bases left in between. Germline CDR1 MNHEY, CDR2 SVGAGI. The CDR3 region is CASSKTEVYGYTF. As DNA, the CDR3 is TGTGCCAGCAGTAAGACAGAAGTCTATGGCTACACCTTC.

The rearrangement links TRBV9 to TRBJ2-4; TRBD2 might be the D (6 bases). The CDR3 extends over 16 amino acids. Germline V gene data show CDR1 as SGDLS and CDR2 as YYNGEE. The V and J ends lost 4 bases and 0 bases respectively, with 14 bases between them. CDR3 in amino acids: CASSPGDLLAKNIQYF. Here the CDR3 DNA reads TGTGCCAGCAGCCCGGGGGACTTATTAGCCAAAAACATTCAGTACTTC.

CDR3: CASSLVRDYSGNTIYF. In nucleotides, the CDR3 is TGTGCCAGCAGCTTGGTCAGGGACTACTCTGGAAACACCATATATTTT. The rearrangement links TRBV5-6 to TRBJ1-3; D may be TRBD1 (5 bases). V was trimmed by 0 bases and J by 0 bases, leaving 10 bases between them. The germline V gene encodes CDR1 SGHDT and CDR2 YYEEEE. The CDR3 sequence is 16 residues long.

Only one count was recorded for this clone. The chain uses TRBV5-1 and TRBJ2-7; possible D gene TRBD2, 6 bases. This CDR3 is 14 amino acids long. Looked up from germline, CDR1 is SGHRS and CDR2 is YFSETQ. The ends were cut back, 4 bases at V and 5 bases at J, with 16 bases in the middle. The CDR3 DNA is TGCGCCAGCAGCCTGGAGGCGGGAACCGACGAGCAGTACTTC. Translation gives CASSLEAGTDEQYF.

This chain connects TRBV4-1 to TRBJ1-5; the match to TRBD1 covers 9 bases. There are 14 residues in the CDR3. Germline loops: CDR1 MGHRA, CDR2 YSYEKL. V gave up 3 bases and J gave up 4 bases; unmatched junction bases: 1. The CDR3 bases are TGCGCCAGCAGCCACGGGACAGGGAATCAGCCCCAGCATTTT. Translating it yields CASSHGTGNQPQHF.

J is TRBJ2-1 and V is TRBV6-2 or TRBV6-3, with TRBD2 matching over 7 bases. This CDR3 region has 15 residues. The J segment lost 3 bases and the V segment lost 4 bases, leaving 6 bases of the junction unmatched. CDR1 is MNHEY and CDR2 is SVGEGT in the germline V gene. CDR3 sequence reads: CASSSLASFYNEQFF. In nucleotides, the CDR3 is TGTGCCAGCAGTTCACTAGCGTCTTTCTACAATGAGCAGTTCTTC.

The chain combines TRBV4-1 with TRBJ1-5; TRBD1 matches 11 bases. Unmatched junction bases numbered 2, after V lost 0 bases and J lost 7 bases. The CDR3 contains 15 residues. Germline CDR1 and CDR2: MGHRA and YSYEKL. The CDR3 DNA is TGCGCCAGCAGCCAAGATGGGACAGGGGGGCAGCCCCAGCATTTT. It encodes CASSQDGTGGQPQHF.

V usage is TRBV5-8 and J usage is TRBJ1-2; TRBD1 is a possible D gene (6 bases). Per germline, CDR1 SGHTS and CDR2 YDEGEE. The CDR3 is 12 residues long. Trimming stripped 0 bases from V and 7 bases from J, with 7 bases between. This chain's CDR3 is CASSLGGPGYTF. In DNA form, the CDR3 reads TGTGCCAGCAGCTTGGGGGGGCCTGGCTACACCTTC.

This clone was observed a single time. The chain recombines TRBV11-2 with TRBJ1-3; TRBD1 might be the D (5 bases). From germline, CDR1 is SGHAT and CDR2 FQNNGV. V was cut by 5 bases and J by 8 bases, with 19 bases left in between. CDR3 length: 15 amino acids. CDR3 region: CASSPAGEGSDTIYF. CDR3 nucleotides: TGTGCCAGCAGCCCGGCCGGGGAGGGGTCGGACACCATATATTTT. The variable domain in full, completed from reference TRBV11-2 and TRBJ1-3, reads EAGVAQSPRYKIIEKRQSVAFWCNPISGHATLYWYQQILGQGPKLLIQFQNNGVVDDSQLPKDRFSAERLKGVDSTLKIQPAKLEDSAVYLCASSPAGEGSDTIYFGEGSWLTVV.

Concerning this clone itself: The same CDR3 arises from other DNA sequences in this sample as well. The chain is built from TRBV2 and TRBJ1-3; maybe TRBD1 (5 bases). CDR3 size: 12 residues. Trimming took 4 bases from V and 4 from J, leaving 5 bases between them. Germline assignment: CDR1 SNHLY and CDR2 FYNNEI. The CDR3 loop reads CASSGQGNTIYF. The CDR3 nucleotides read TGTGCCAGCAGTGGACAGGGAAACACCATATATTTT.

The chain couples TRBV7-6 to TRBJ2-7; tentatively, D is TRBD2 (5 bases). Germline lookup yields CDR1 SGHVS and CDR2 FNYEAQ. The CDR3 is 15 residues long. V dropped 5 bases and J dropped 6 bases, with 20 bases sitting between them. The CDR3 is CASSPTREKGGEQYF. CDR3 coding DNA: TGTGCCAGCAGCCCCACTAGGGAAAAAGGAGGCGAGCAGTACTTC. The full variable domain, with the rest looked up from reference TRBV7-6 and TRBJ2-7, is GAGVSQSPRYKVTKRGQDVALRCDPISGHVSLYWYRQALGQGPEFLTYFNYEAQQDKSGLPNDRFSAERPEGSISTLTIQRTEQRDSAMYRCASSPTREKGGEQYFGPGTRLTVT.

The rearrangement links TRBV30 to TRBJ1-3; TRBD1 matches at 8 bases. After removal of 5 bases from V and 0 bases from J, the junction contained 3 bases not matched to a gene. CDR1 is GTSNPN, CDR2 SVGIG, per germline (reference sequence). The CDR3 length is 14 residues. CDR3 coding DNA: TGTGCCTGGCACAGGGGGGCCTCTGGAAACACCATATATTTT. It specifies CAWHRGASGNTIYF.

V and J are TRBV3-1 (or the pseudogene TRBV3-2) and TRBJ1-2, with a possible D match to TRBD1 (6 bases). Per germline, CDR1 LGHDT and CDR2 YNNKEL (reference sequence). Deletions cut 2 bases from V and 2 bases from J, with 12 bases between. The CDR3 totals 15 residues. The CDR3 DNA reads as TGTGCCAGCAGCCAAACCAGGGGAACCAACTATGGCTACACCTTC. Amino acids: CASSQTRGTNYGYTF.

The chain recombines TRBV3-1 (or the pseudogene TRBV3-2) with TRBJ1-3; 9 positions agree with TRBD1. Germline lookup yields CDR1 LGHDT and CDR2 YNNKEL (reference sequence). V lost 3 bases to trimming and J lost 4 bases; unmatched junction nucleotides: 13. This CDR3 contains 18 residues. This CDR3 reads CASSHSWTGVVMGNTIYF. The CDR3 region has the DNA TGTGCCAGCAGCCACTCATGGACAGGGGTAGTAATGGGAAACACCATATATTTT.

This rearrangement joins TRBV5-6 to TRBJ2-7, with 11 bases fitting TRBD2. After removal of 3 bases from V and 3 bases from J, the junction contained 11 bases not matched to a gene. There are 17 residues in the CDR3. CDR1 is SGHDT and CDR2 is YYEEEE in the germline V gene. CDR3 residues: CASSSDSTSGGIYEQYF. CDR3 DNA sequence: TGTGCCAGCAGCTCGGACTCAACTAGCGGGGGAATCTACGAGCAGTACTTC.

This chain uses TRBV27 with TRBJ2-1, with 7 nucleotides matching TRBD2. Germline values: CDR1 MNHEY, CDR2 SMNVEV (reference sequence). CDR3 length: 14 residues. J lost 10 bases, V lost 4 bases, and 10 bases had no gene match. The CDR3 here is CASSSGLGRDEQFF. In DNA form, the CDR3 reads TGTGCCAGCAGTTCCGGACTAGGGAGGGACGAGCAGTTCTTC.

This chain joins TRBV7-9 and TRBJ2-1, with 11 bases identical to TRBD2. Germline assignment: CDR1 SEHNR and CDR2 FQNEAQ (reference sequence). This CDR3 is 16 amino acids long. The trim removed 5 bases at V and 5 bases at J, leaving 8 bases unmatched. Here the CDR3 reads CASSTPSGRTHNEQFF. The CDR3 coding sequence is TGTGCCAGCAGCACCCCTAGCGGGAGGACCCACAATGAGCAGTTCTTC.

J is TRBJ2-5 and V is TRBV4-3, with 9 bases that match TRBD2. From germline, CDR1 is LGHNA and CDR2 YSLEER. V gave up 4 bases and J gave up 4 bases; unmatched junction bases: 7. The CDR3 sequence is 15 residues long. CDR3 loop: CASSPQAGGRETQYF. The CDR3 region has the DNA TGCGCCAGCAGCCCCCAAGCGGGAGGAAGAGAGACCCAGTACTTC.

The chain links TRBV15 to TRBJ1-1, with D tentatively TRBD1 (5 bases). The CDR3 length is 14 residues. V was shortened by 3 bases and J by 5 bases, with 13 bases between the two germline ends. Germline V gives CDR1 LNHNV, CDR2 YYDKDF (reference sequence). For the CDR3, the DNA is TGTGCCACCAGCAGGGAGGGGTTAGGGACTGAAGCTTTCTTT. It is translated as CATSREGLGTEAFF.

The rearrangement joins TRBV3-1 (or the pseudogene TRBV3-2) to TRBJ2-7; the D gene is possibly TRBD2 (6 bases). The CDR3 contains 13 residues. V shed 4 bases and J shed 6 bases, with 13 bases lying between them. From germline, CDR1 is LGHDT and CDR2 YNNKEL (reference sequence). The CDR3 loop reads CASSLPPGGEQYF. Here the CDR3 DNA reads TGTGCCAGCAGCCTGCCTCCCGGGGGCGAGCAGTACTTC.

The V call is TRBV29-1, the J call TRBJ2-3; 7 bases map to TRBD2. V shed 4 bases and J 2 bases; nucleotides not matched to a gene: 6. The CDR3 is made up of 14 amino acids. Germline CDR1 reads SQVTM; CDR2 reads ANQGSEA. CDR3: CSVVPAGLTDTQYF. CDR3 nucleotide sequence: TGCAGCGTTGTACCAGCGGGACTCACAGATACGCAGTATTTT.

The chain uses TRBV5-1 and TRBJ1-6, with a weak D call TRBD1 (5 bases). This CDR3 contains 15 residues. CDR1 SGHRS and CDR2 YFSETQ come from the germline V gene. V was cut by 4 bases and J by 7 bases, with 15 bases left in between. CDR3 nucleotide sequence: TGCGCCAGCAGCGGGCGGGAAGGGGTAAATTCACCCCTCCACTTT. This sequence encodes CASSGREGVNSPLHF.

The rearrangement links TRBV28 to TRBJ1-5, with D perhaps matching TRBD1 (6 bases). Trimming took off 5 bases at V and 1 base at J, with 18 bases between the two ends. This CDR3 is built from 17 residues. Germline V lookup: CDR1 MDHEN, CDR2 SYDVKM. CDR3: CASSPGQTQVSNQPQHF. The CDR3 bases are TGTGCCAGCAGTCCCGGACAGACACAAGTCAGCAATCAGCCCCAGCATTTT.